This T cell receptor beta chain was captured in a study of PD-1 blockade in classical Hodgkin lymphoma. Study findings and constraints: Complete responders started with a diversity level that resembled newly diagnosed patients at baseline. As was reported, newly diagnosed patients showed lower baseline TCR diversity than healthy donors did.

Every single patient, without exception, relapsed after autologous stem cell transplantation, and brentuximab vedotin exposure varied. As to this clone: Antigen specificity is unknown.

The CDR3 length is 13 residues. Germline V gene sequence: CDR1 MDHEN, CDR2 SYDVKM. The V end was cut by 6 bases, the J end by 2 bases, with 8 bases between. Sequencing was performed with immunoSEQ multiplex PCR; in TCRdb, only in-frame clones are kept and a portion is missing. The sample contains roughly 4,700 clones, around 66% of which appear only once. This rearrangement joins TRBV28 to TRBJ1-5; D ambiguous. Source: peripheral blood mononuclear cells (PBMCs), taken before the second cycle of nivolumab. This clonotype was obtained from a human donor with classical Hodgkin lymphoma. The CDR3, as DNA: TGTGCCAGCAGCATTGAGGGCAATCAGCCCCAGCATTTT. Its protein product is CASSIEGNQPQHF. The whole variable domain, filled in from reference TRBV28 and TRBJ1-5, reads DVKVTQSSRYLVKRTGEKVFLECVQDMDHENMFWYRQDPGLGLRLIYFSYDVKMKEKGDIPEGYSVSREKKERFSLILESASTNQTSMYLCASSIEGNQPQHFGDGTRLSIL.